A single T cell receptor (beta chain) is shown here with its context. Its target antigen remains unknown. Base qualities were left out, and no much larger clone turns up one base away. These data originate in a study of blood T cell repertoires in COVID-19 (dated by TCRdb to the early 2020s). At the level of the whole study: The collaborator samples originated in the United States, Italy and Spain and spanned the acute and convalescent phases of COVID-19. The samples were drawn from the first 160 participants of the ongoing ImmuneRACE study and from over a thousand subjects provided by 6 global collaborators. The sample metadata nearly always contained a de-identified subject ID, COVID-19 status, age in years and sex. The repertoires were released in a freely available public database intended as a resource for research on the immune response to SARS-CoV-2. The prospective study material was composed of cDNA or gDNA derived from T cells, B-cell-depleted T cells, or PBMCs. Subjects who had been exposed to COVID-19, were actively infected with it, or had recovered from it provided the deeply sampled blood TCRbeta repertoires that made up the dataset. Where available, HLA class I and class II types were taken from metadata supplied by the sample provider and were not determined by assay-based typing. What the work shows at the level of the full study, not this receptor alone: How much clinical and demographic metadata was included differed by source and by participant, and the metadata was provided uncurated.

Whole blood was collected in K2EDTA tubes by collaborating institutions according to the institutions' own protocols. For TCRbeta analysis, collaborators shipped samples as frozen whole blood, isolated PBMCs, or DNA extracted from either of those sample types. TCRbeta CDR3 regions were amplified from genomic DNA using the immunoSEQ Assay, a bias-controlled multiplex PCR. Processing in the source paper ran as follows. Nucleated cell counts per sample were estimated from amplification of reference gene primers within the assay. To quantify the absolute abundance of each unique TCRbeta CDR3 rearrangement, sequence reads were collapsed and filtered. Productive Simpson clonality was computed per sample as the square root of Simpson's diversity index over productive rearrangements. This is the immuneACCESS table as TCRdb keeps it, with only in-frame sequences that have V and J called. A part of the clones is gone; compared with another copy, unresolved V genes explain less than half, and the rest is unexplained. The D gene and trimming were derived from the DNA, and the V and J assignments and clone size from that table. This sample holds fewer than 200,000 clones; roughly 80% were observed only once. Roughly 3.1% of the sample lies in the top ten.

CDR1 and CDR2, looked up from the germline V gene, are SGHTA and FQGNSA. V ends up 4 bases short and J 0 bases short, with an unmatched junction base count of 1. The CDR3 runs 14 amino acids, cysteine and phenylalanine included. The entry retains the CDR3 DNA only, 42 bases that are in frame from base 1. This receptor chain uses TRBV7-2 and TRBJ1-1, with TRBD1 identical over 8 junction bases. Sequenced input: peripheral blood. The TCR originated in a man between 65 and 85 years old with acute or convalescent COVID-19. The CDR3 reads CASSWTGMNTEAFF. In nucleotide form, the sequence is TGTGCCAGCAGCTGGACAGGGATGAACACTGAAGCTTTCTTT.